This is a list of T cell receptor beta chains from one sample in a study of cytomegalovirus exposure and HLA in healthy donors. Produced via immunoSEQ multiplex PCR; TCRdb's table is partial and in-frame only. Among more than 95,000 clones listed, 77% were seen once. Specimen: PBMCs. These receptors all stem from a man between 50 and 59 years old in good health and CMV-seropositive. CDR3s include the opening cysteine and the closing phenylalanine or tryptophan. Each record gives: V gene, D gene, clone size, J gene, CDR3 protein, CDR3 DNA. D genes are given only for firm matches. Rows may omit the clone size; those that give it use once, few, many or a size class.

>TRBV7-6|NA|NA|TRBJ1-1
CASSLAAGFEAFF
TGTGCCAGCAGCTTAGCGGCAGGCTTTGAAGCTTTCTTT
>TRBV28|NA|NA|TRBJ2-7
CASRGQGGLAYEQYF
TGTGCCAGCAGGGGTCAGGGGGGCTTAGCCTACGAGCAGTACTTC
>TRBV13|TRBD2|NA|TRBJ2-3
CASSLGLVTDTQYF
TGTGCCAGCAGCTTGGGACTAGTTACAGATACGCAGTATTTT
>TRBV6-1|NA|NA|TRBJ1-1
CASSRDFMNTEAFF
TGTGCCAGCAGTAGAGACTTCATGAACACTGAAGCTTTCTTT
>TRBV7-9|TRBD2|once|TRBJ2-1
CASSAGGAGNEQFF
TGTGCCAGCAGCGCCGGGGGGGCTGGTAATGAGCAGTTCTTC
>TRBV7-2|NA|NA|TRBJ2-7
CASSSAVNSYEQYF
TGTGCCAGCAGTTCAGCGGTTAACTCCTACGAGCAGTACTTC
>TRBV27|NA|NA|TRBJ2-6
CASSPLTSGANVLTF
TGTGCCAGCAGTCCCCTAACCTCTGGGGCCAACGTCCTGACTTTC
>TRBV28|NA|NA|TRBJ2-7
CASSLQTYEQYF
TGTGCCAGCAGTTTACAAACCTACGAGCAGTACTTC
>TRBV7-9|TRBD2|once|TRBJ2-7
CASSPVRGGSYEQYF
TGTGCCAGCAGCCCAGTTCGCGGGGGAAGCTACGAGCAGTACTTC
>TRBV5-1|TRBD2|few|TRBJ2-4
CAERVLAGILAKNIQYF
TGCGCCGAGCGGGTACTAGCGGGGATTCTAGCCAAAAACATTCAGTACTTC
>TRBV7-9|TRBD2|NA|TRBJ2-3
CASSRSSGESTDTQYF
TGTGCCAGCAGTCGTTCTAGCGGGGAGAGCACAGATACGCAGTATTTT
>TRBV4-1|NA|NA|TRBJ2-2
CASRPPDNTGELFF
TGCGCCAGCAGGCCCCCAGATAACACCGGGGAGCTGTTTTTT
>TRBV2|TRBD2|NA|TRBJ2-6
CASILLAGGHSRPGANVLTF
TGTGCCAGCATCCTCCTAGCGGGGGGCCACTCGAGACCTGGGGCCAACGTCCTGACTTTC
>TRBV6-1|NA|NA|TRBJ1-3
CASRAGVQNTIYF
TGTGCCAGCAGGGCAGGGGTCCAAAACACCATATATTTT
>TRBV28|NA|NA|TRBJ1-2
CASRREQGYTF
TGTGCCAGCAGGCGGGAGCAAGGCTACACCTTC
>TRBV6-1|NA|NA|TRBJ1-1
CASSELAGVTEAFF
TGTGCCAGCAGTGAATTGGCCGGGGTCACTGAAGCTTTCTTT
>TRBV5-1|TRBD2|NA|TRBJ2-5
CASSAGGDQETQYF
TGCGCCAGCAGTGCGGGAGGGGACCAAGAGACCCAGTACTTC
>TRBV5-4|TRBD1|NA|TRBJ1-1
CASSDKMTGDTEAFF
TGTGCCAGCAGCGACAAAATGACAGGGGACACTGAAGCTTTCTTT
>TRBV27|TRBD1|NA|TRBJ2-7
CASSPPPGQGYSYEQYF
TGTGCCAGCAGTCCACCCCCGGGACAGGGCTACTCCTACGAGCAGTACTTC
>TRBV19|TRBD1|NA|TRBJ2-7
CASSIPIRDRVYEQYF
TGTGCCAGTAGTATCCCTATCCGGGACAGGGTGTACGAGCAGTACTTC
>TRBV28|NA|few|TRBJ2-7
CASRSGGARGEQYF
TGTGCCAGCCGATCTGGAGGAGCAAGAGGCGAGCAGTACTTC
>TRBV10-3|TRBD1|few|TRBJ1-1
CAIRVRQGFDENTEAFF
TGTGCCATCAGGGTTAGACAGGGCTTTGACGAGAACACTGAAGCTTTCTTT
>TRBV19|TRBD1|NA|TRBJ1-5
CASSAHRGGNQPQHF
TGTGCCAGTAGTGCCCACAGGGGTGGCAATCAGCCCCAGCATTTT
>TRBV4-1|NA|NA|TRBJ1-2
CASRPEGGPNYGYTF
TGCGCCAGCAGGCCGGAGGGCGGACCCAACTATGGCTACACCTTC
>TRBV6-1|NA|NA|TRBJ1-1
CASSFFGLSPGEAFF
TGTGCCAGCAGTTTTTTCGGACTTAGCCCCGGTGAAGCTTTCTTT
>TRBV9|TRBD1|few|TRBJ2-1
CASSVGQGTYNEQFF
TGTGCCAGCAGCGTGGGACAGGGGACCTACAATGAGCAGTTCTTC
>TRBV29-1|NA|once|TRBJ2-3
CSFGAGQKGGTDTQYF
TGCAGCTTTGGGGCTGGACAGAAAGGGGGTACAGATACGCAGTATTTT
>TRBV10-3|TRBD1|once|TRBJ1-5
CAISTGQNSNQPQHF
TGTGCCATCAGCACGGGACAGAATAGCAATCAGCCCCAGCATTTT
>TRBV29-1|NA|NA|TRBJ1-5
CSVRTGEQPQHF
TGCAGCGTGAGGACGGGGGAACAGCCCCAGCATTTT
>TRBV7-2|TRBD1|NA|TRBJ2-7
CASGLDRGREQYF
TGTGCCAGCGGGCTGGACAGGGGGCGTGAGCAGTACTTC
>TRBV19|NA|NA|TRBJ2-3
CASSIGEGSRTDTQYF
TGTGCCAGTAGTATAGGAGAAGGGAGCCGCACAGATACGCAGTATTTT
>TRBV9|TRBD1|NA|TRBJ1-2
CASSPRQGNYGYTF
TGTGCCAGCAGCCCCCGACAGGGGAACTATGGCTACACCTTC
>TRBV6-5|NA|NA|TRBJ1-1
CASSSMTLNTEAFF
TGTGCCAGCAGTTCCATGACATTGAACACTGAAGCTTTCTTT
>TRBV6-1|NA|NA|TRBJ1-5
CASNRQPQHF
TGTGCCAGCAATCGTCAGCCCCAGCATTTT
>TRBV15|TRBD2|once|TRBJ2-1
CATSGLRGRSYNEQFF
TGTGCCACCAGCGGTCTTCGCGGGAGGTCCTACAATGAGCAGTTCTTC
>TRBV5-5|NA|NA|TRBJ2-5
CASSLEGGQETQYF
TGTGCCAGCAGCCTGGAGGGGGGGCAAGAGACCCAGTACTTC
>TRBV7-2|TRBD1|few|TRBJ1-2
CASSRGQGSYGYTF
TGTGCCAGCAGCAGAGGACAGGGAAGCTATGGCTACACCTTC
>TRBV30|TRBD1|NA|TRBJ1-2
CAWMRDRPRGYTF
TGTGCCTGGATGAGGGACAGGCCTCGGGGCTACACCTTC
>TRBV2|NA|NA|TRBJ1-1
CASSNRGQFTEAFF
TGTGCCAGCAGTAACAGAGGGCAGTTCACTGAAGCTTTCTTT
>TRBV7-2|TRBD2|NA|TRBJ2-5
CASSPGGGRDGTQYF
TGTGCCAGCAGCCCAGGCGGCGGGAGGGACGGGACCCAGTACTTC
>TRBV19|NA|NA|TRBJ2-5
CASTQTGGAETQYF
TGTGCCAGTACCCAAACCGGGGGAGCGGAGACCCAGTACTTC
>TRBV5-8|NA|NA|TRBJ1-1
CASSPASGEAFF
TGTGCCAGCAGCCCTGCGTCGGGTGAAGCTTTCTTT
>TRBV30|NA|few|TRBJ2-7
CAGETVTHEQYF
TGTGCCGGGGAGACTGTTACGCACGAGCAGTACTTC
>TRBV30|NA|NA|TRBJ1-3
CAWVAFNSGNTIYF
TGTGCCTGGGTGGCCTTCAACTCTGGAAACACCATATATTTT